What follows are 9 T cell receptor beta chains derived from one specimen sequenced in a study of T cell repertoires in cytomegalovirus infection. TCRdb recomputed calls from the reads with MiXCR, one row per CDR3 protein. The table has 95,000 to 120,000 distinct CDR3 sequences, 30% seen once. These TCRs are of unknown antigen specificity. The sample was CD8+ T cells from cultured PBMCs, taken from culture after CMV antigen stimulation. The receptors here all came from a human donor in good health (CMV status not recorded). Some clones in this sample may be carry-over from other donors' samples.

The chain couples TRBV4-1 to TRBJ2-1; 11 bases agree with TRBD2. This CDR3 is 17 amino acids long. CDR1 and CDR2 from the germline V gene are MGHRA and YSYEKL. J lost 2 bases, V lost 0 bases, and 3 bases had no gene match. The CDR3: CASSQERLAGTYNEQFF. CDR3 DNA: TGCGCCAGCAGCCAAGAAAGACTAGCGGGGACCTACAATGAGCAGTTCTTC.

This clonotype showed up just once. The junction shows a germline mismatch at one end, possibly a read error. This rearrangement joins TRBV7-4 to TRBJ2-3; no reliable D call. The germline V gene encodes CDR1 SGHVT and CDR2 SQSDAQ. CDR3 size: 15 residues. CDR3 region: CTSSAKAFSTDTQYF. CDR3 DNA sequence: TGTACCAGCAGCGCCAAGGCGTTCTCCACAGATACGCAGTATTTT.

The V call is TRBV4-1, the J call TRBJ1-1; no clear D gene. This CDR3 has 16 residues. Trimming shortened V by 1 base and J by 1 base, and 13 bases separated the two germline ends. From germline, CDR1 is MGHRA and CDR2 YSYEKL. CDR3 amino acids: CASSQVVTAPNTEAFF. The CDR3 DNA is TGCGCCAGCAGCCAAGTAGTAACAGCACCGAACACTGAAGCTTTCTTT.

This chain joins TRBV23-1 and TRBJ2-7; tentative D call: TRBD2 (5 bases). TRBV23-1 is an ORF; its function is uncertain. The CDR3 contains 14 residues. V dropped 4 bases and J dropped 4 bases, with 14 bases sitting between them. DNA for the CDR3: TGCGCCAGCAGTCCTCCGGGATCGGAATACGAGCAGTACTTC. This codes for CASSPPGSEYEQYF.

The V gene is TRBV24-1, the J gene TRBJ1-2, with D perhaps matching TRBD1 (6 bases). The germline CDR1 and CDR2 sequences are KGHDR and SFDVKD. V lost 7 bases and J lost 8, with 16 bases in between. The CDR3 has 13 residues. CDR3 DNA: TGTGCCACCAGCCCAGGGGCTGCAAGAGGCTACACCTTC. Translating gives CATSPGAARGYTF.

The chain has TRBV7-8 and TRBJ2-7, with 7 bases lining up with TRBD2. Trimming at V came to 7 bases and at J to 4 bases, leaving 22 bases not matched to a gene. The CDR3 length is 18 residues. Germline CDR1 and CDR2: SGHVS and FQNEAQ. In DNA form, the CDR3 reads TGTGCCAGCACCCCTTACCGGGGGGAGGTTCTCCCGTCATACGAGCAGTACTTC. Translation gives CASTPYRGEVLPSYEQYF.

This clonotype was seen repeatedly, ten times or more. This chain uses TRBV19 with TRBJ1-1; tentative D call: TRBD1 (6 bases). This CDR3 contains 16 residues. CDR1 is LNHDA, CDR2 SQIVND, per germline (reference sequence). V lost 6 bases and J lost 3, with 20 bases in between. The CDR3 DNA reads as TGTGCCAGTAGGGTTGCGGGGGGCATTTGGTACACTGAAGCTTTCTTT. Residues: CASRVAGGIWYTEAFF.

This clonotype was picked up a small number of times. V usage is TRBV10-3 and J usage is TRBJ1-1; TRBD1 might be the D (5 bases). CDR1 and CDR2 from the germline V gene are ENHRY and SYGVKD. This CDR3 has 16 amino acids. Trimming removed 8 bases at V and 4 bases at J, with 23 bases between. The chain's CDR3 is CAIPRDGRTRCTEAFF. The CDR3 DNA sequence: TGTGCCATCCCCCGGGACGGCCGGACTCGGTGCACTGAAGCTTTCTTT.

The chain links TRBV12-3 or TRBV12-4 to TRBJ2-2, with D unresolved. V lost 7 bases to trimming and J lost 6 bases, with 18 bases between them. CDR3 size: 15 residues. The CDR3 DNA follows: TGTGCCAGCACCAGACTTAGTTTTAGTCCCGGGGAGCTGTTTTTT. Amino acids: CASTRLSFSPGELFF.